This TCR beta chain stems from a study of cytomegalovirus exposure and HLA in healthy donors. PCR primers comprised 60 Vbeta and 13 Jbeta primers. The protocol was immunoSEQ multiplex PCR, while the TCRdb copy is restricted to in-frame clones and leaves out a portion. The table lists more than 60,000 clones, about 68% of them singletons. This clone was found a few times. Its specificity is unknown. The CDR3 consists of 14 residues. Germline V gene lookup returns CDR1 SEHNR and CDR2 FQNEAQ (reference sequence). Trimming left V 11 bases short and J 6 bases short, with 20 bases between. Study-wide points: A cluster of highly shared sequence variants was likely a sequencing artifact. Some V segments could not be told apart, so they were left out, TRBV6-2 and TRBV6-3 among them. An analysis that was carried out later associated 16,000 or so TCR beta sequences with HLA alleles at 0.05 false discovery rate. Roughly uniform depth of sequencing across donors was assumed in presence/absence analyses.

Specimen: PBMCs. The V gene is TRBV7-9, the J gene TRBJ2-1; D may be TRBD2 (7 bases). The receptor was isolated from a man aged 35-49 years in good health and CMV-seropositive. The CDR3 coding sequence is TGTGCCGGGGGGGGGCAGGGGTCATTCAATGAGCAGTTCTTC. Amino acids: CAGGGQGSFNEQFF.